Described below is a single T cell receptor beta chain sequence and its context. The data belong to a study of blood T cell repertoires in COVID-19. V lost 7 bases and J 2 bases, leaving 18 bases between the germline ends. The germline V gene has CDR1 LNHDA and CDR2 SQIVND (reference sequence). The CDR3 is 16 amino acids. Clones were sequenced by immunoSEQ multiplex PCR, and TCRdb holds only the in-frame ones, with some missing. The sample carries some 94,000 clones, around 87% recorded once. V usage is TRBV19 and J usage is TRBJ1-5; D uncertain. The material sequenced was peripheral blood. The TCR sequence derives from a human donor in a cohort sampled during active COVID-19. This chain's CDR3 is CASKEGSRTGNQPQHF. DNA of the CDR3: TGTGCCAGTAAGGAGGGCAGCAGGACCGGCAATCAGCCCCAGCATTTT.